This TCR beta chain was captured by sequencing in a study of graft-versus-host responses after intestinal transplantation. Study in general: In this cohort, recipients had multivisceral, liver-intestinal, or isolated intestinal transplants. Recipients across the board were started on anti-thymocyte globulin induction, then kept on tacrolimus and steroids for roughly 3 years.

Sequencing was performed with immunoSEQ multiplex PCR; in TCRdb, only in-frame clones are kept and a portion is missing. There are tens of thousands of clones in the sample; 89% occur only once, and approximately 5% lies in the top ten. Study results and caveats: GvH clonotypes were identified within recipient marrow, with a subset emerging first in ileum or blood. Early declines in HvG clones that occurred post-transplant were associated with peak circulating GvH clone levels.

On this clone itself: Antigen specificity is unknown.

The V and J ends lost 8 bases and 2 bases respectively, with 6 bases between them. This CDR3 spans 11 amino acids. In germline, CDR1 is SNHLY, CDR2 FYNNEI. This clonotype was sampled from a human patient who received an intestinal transplant, so some T cells may come from the graft donor. V is TRBV2 and J is TRBJ1-1; no reliable D call. Sequencing was performed on PBMCs, taken more than 62 days after intestinal transplantation. In DNA form, the CDR3 reads TGTGCCAGCTGGGCAAACACTGAAGCTTTCTTT. This codes for CASWANTEAFF.